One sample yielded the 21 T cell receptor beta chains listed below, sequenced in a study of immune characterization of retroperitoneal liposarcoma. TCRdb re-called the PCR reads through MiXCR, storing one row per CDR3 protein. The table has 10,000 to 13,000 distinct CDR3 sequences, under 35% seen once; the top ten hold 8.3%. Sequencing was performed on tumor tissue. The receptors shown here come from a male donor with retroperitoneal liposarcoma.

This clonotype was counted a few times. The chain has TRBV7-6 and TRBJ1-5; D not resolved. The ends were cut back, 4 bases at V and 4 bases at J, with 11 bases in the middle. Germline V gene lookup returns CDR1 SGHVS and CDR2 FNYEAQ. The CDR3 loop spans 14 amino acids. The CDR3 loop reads CASSSPGPNQPQHF. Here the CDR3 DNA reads TGTGCCAGCAGCTCCCCGGGTCCAAATCAGCCCCAGCATTTT.

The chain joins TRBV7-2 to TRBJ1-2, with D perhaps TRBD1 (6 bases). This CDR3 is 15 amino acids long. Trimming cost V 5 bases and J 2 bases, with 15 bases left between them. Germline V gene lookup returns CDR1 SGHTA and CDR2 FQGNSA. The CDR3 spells CASSPGAGQNYGYTF. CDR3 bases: TGTGCCAGCAGCCCAGGGGCAGGGCAGAACTATGGCTACACCTTC.

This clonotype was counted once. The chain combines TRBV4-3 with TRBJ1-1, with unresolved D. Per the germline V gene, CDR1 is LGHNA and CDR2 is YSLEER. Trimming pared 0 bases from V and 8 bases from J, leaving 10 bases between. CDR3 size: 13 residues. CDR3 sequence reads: CASSQEGGSEAFF. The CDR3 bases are TGCGCCAGCAGCCAAGAGGGAGGGTCGGAAGCTTTCTTT.

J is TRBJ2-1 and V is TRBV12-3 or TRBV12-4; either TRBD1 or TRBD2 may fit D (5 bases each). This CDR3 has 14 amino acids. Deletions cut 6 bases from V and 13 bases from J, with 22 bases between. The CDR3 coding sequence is TGTGCCAGCAGACCCCGGACTTCACAGGAGACCCAGTTCTTC. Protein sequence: CASRPRTSQETQFF.

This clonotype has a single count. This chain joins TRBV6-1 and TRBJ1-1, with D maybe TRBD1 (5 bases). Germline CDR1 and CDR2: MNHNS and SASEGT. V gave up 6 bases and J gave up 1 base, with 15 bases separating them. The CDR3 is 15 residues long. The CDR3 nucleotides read TGTGCCAGCAGCCTCAGGGCAGGAGGGAACACTGAAGCTTTCTTT. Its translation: CASSLRAGGNTEAFF.

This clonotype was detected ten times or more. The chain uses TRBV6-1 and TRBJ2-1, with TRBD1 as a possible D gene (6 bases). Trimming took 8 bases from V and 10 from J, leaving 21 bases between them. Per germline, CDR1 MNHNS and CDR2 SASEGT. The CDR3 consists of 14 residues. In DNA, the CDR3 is TGTGCCAGCGTCTCTGGACAGATGAACGACGAGCAGTTCTTC. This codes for CASVSGQMNDEQFF.

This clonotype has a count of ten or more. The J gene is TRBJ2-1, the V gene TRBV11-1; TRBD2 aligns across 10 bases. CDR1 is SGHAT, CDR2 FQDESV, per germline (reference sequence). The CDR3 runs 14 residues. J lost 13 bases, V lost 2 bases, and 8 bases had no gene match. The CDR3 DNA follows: TGTGCCAGCAGCTTAAATGGGCTAGCGGGAGCCCAGTTCTTC. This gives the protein CASSLNGLAGAQFF. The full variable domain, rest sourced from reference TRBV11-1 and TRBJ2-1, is EAEVAQSPRYKITEKSQAVAFWCDPISGHATLYWYRQILGQGPELLVQFQDESVVDDSQLPKDRFSAERLKGVDSTLKIQPAELGDSAMYLCASSLNGLAGAQFFGPGTRLTVL.

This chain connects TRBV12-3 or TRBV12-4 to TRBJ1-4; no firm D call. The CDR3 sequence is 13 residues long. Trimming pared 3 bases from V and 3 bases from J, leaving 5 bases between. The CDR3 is CASSFDSNEKLFF. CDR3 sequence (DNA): TGTGCCAGCAGTTTCGATTCTAATGAAAAACTGTTTTTT.

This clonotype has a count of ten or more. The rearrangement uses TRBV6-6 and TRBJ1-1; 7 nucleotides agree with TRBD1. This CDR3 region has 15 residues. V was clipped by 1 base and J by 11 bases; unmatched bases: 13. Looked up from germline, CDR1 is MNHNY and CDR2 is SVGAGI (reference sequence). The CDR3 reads CASSYLSAGGPGAFF. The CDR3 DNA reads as TGTGCCAGCAGTTACTTGTCGGCAGGGGGTCCCGGGGCTTTCTTT.

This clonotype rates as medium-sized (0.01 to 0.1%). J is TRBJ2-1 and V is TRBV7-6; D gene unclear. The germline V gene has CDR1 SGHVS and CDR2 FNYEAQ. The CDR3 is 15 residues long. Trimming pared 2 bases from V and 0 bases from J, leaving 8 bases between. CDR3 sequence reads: CASSLIVPSYNEQFF. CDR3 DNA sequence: TGTGCCAGCAGCTTAATCGTCCCCTCCTACAATGAGCAGTTCTTC. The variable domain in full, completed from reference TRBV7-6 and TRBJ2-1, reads GAGVSQSPRYKVTKRGQDVALRCDPISGHVSLYWYRQALGQGPEFLTYFNYEAQQDKSGLPNDRFSAERPEGSISTLTIQRTEQRDSAMYRCASSLIVPSYNEQFFGPGTRLTVL.

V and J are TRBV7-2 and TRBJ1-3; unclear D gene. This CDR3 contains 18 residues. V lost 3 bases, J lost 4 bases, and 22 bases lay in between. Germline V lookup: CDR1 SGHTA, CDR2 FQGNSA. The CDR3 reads CASSLGRSISVLGNTIYF. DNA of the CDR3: TGTGCCAGCAGCTTGGGCAGATCTATCTCTGTTCTCGGAAACACCATATATTTT.

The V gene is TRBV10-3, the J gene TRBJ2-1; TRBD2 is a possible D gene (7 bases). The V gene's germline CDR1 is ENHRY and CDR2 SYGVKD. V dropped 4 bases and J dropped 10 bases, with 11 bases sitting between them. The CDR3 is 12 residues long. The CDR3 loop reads CAISGGGGEQFF. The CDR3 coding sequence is TGTGCCATCAGTGGAGGCGGGGGCGAGCAGTTCTTC.

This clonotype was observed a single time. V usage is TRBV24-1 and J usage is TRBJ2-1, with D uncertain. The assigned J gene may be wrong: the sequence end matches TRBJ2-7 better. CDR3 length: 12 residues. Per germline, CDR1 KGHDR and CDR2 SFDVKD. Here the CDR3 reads CATSDPYNEQYF. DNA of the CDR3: TGTGCCACCAGTGACCCCTACAATGAGCAGTACTTC.

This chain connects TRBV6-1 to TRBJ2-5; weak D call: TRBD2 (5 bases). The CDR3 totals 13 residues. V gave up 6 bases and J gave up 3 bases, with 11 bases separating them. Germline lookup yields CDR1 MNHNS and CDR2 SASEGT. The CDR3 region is CASRRVEEETQYF. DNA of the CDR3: TGTGCCAGCAGGAGGGTTGAGGAAGAGACCCAGTACTTC.

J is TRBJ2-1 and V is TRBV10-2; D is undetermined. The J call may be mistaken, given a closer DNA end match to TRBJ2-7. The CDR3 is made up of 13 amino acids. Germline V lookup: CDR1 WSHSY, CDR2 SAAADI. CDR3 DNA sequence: TGCGCCAGCAGTGTTGGATCCTACAATGAGCAGTACTTC. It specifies CASSVGSYNEQYF.

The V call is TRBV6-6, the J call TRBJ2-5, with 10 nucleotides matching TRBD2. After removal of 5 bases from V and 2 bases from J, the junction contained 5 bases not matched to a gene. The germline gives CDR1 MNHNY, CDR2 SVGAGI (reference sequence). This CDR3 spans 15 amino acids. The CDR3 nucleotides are TGTGCCAGCAGTCGGCGAGCGGGAGGGCAAGAGACCCAGTACTTC. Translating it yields CASSRRAGGQETQYF.

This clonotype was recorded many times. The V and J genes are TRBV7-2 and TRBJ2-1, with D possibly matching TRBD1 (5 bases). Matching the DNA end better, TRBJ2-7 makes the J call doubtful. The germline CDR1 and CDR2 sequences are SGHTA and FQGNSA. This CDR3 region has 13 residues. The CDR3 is CASSRRQNYEQYF. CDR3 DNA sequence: TGTGCCAGCAGCCGGCGACAGAACTACGAGCAGTACTTC.

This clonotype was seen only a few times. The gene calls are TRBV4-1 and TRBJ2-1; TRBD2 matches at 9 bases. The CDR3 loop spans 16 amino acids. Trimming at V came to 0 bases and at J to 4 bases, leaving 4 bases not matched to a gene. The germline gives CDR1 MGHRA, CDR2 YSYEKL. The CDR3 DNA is TGCGCCAGCAGCCAAGAAACAGCGGGGGGATACAATGAGCAGTTCTTC. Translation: CASSQETAGGYNEQFF.

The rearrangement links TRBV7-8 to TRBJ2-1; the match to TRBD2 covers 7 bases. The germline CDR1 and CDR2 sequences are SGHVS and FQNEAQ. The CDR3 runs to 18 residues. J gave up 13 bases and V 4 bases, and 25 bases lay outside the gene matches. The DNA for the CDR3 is TGTGCCAGCAGCTCCGGCCGCCGTCAGCGGGGTCCGCAAGAGACCCAGTTCTTC. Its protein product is CASSSGRRQRGPQETQFF.

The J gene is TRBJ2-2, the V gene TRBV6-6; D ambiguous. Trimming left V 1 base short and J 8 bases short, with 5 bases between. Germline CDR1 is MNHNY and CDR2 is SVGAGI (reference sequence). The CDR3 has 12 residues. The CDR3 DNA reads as TGTGCCAGCAGTTACTTGGGAGGGGAGCTGTTTTTT. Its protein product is CASSYLGGELFF.

The CDR3 loop is CASSRTSGTHNEQFF. The CDR3 region has the DNA TGTGCCAGCAGCCGGACTAGCGGGACCCACAATGAGCAGTTCTTC. This chain links TRBV6-6 with TRBJ2-1, with TRBD2 matching 12 bases. From germline, CDR1 is MNHNY and CDR2 SVGAGI (reference sequence). The CDR3 runs to 15 residues. The trim removed 6 bases at V and 5 bases at J, leaving 5 bases unmatched.